This T cell receptor beta chain was identified during a study of control samples from healthy donors and cancer patients. The data were produced by immunoSEQ multiplex PCR, yet TCRdb's version contains in-frame clones alone and is incomplete. The table lists 95,000 to 150,000 clones, around nine tenths of them singletons, with about 8.7% in the top ten. This clone was observed at least ten times. This clonotype originated in a man aged 35-49 years in good health. Source material: blood.

Written as DNA, the CDR3 is TGTGCCAGCAGCTCAGGACAAACCGGGGCCGGGGAGCTGTTTTTT. It codes for CASSSGQTGAGELFF. The V call is TRBV7-3, the J call TRBJ2-2; the D gene could be TRBD1 or TRBD2 (5 bases each). There are 15 residues in the CDR3. V lost 4 bases to trimming and J lost 6 bases, with 15 bases between them. The germline CDR1 and CDR2 sequences are SGHTA and FQGTGA.